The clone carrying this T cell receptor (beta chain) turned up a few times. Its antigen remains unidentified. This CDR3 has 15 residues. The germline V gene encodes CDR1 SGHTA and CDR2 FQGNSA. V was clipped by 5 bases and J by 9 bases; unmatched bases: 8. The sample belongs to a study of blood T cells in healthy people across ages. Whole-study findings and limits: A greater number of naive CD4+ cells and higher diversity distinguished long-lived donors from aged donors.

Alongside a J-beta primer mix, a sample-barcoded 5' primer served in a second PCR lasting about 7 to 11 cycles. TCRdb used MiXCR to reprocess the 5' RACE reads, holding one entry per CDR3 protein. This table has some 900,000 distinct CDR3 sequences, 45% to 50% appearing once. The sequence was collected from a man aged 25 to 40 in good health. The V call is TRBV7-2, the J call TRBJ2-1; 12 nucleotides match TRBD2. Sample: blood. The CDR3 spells CASSLLLAGGGEQFF. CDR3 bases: TGTGCCAGCAGCCTCTTACTAGCGGGGGGTGGTGAGCAGTTCTTC.